These T cell receptor beta chains were read from a single sample in a study of CD8+ T cells in alopecia areata. Assay used: immunoSEQ multiplex PCR; TCRdb lists only in-frame clones, some missing. This table holds over 120,000 clones, about 60% found once. The sequenced sample was CD4+ T cells sorted from blood, obtained at week 0. The receptors shown here come from a human donor with alopecia areata. Both conserved end residues are part of each CDR3. Each record gives: D gene, V gene, clone size, J gene, CDR3 DNA, CDR3 protein. The D gene is left open where the match is weak. Clone size appears in some rows only: once, few, many, or a class for an expanded clone.

>-|TRBV7-8|-|TRBJ2-4
TGTGCCAGCAGCCACCGGCAAGGGATAGCCAAAAACATTCAGTACTTC
CASSHRQGIAKNIQYF
>TRBD2|TRBV30|-|TRBJ2-3
TGTGCCTCTAGCGGGGGGGGTCATACTACGCAGTATTTT
CASSGGGHTTQYF
>-|TRBV7-8|-|TRBJ1-2
TGTGCCAGCAGCTTAGGGGATGGGGTAGGCTACACCTTC
CASSLGDGVGYTF
>-|TRBV30|few|TRBJ1-2
TGTGCCTGGAGCCGGCGGACCAAGGCGTATGGGAATGGCTACACCTTC
CAWSRRTKAYGNGYTF
>TRBD1|TRBV29-1|few|TRBJ1-2
TGCAGCGTTGAAGGGTGGCAGGGGGCAAGAGGCTACACCTTC
CSVEGWQGARGYTF
>-|TRBV9|once|TRBJ1-5
TGTGCCAGCAGCGTAGGTCAGGGTGGTCAGCCCCAGCATTTT
CASSVGQGGQPQHF
>TRBD2|TRBV7-9|few|TRBJ2-5
TGTGCCAGCAGCTCCGATCCGGGACTAGCCCAGTACTTC
CASSSDPGLAQYF
>-|TRBV6-5|-|TRBJ1-6
TGTGCCAGCAGTCGTAAGCCCCTTTTAGGTTCACCCCTCCACTTT
CASSRKPLLGSPLHF
>-|TRBV19|-|TRBJ1-6
TGTGCCAGCAGTAAAGCCGCAGGGTTACCCCTCCACTTT
CASSKAAGLPLHF
>-|TRBV4-2|-|TRBJ2-1
TGTGCCAGCAGCCAAGATCGTTCAGGGTATGAGCAGTTCTTC
CASSQDRSGYEQFF
>TRBD1|TRBV30|-|TRBJ1-6
TGTGCCTGGAGTGTATTACAGGGGGAATCACCCCTCCACTTT
CAWSVLQGESPLHF
>-|TRBV5-1|-|TRBJ2-7
TGCGCCAGCAGCAACATCGGACAGATCAACGAGCAGTACTTC
CASSNIGQINEQYF
>-|TRBV2|-|TRBJ2-2
TGTGCCAGCAGTTCCGGGATGCACACCGGGGAGCTGTTTTTT
CASSSGMHTGELFF
>-|TRBV25-1|-|TRBJ1-3
TGTGCCAGCAGTGAACGGGGAGGTGGAAACACCATATATTTT
CASSERGGGNTIYF
>-|TRBV19|-|TRBJ2-6
TGTGCCAGTCAAGACAGTCCCTCTGGGGCCAACGTCCTGACTTTC
CASQDSPSGANVLTF
>-|TRBV18|-|TRBJ1-1
TGTGCCAGCTCCCAGGACATATCGGGGGGAGCTTTCTTT
CASSQDISGGAFF
>-|TRBV6-5|few|TRBJ2-2
TGTGCCAGCAGTTACAGCACAGCTACCACCGGGGAGCTGTTTTTT
CASSYSTATTGELFF
>-|TRBV7-9|-|TRBJ2-5
TGTGCCAGCAGCTTAGGGGGGCGCGGCCAAGAGACCCAGTACTTC
CASSLGGRGQETQYF
>-|TRBV2|-|TRBJ1-1
TGTGCCAGCAGGCGCTCCCAATCCACTGAAGCTTTCTTT
CASRRSQSTEAFF
>-|TRBV9|-|TRBJ2-1
TGTGCCAGCAGCGTAGTATTTGCGGGCAGTCGGCATGAGCAGTTCTTC
CASSVVFAGSRHEQFF
>-|TRBV30|-|TRBJ1-5
TGTGCCTGGAGTAAGAACGATGGTCAGCCCCAGCATTTT
CAWSKNDGQPQHF
>-|TRBV7-8|-|TRBJ2-3
TGTGCCAGCAGCTTATGGCGGGGCCGGGCAGATACGCAGTATTTT
CASSLWRGRADTQYF
>TRBD1|TRBV5-1|-|TRBJ2-3
TGCGCCAGCAGCTCTCAACCAGGGGGCGCAGATACGCAGTATTTT
CASSSQPGGADTQYF
>-|TRBV29-1|few|TRBJ2-7
TGCAGCGCATCCGCTGGATCCGACGTGCACGAGCAGTACTTC
CSASAGSDVHEQYF
>TRBD2|TRBV2|-|TRBJ2-1
TGTGCCAGCAGTGCACTAGCGAATGAGCAGTTCTTC
CASSALANEQFF
>-|TRBV2|-|TRBJ1-1
TGTGCCAGCCGTCCAAACACTGAAGCTTTCTTT
CASRPNTEAFF
>TRBD2|TRBV29-1|few|TRBJ2-1
TGCAGCGTTGAAGATCTAGCGGGGGACTCTCTTTCCTACAATGAGCAGTTCTTC
CSVEDLAGDSLSYNEQFF
>-|TRBV10-3|-|TRBJ2-3
TGTGCCGCCTCCCGCCCAAGCACAGATACGCAGTATTTT
CAASRPSTDTQYF
>TRBD2|TRBV9|few|TRBJ2-5
TGTGCCAGCAGCCTCGCGGGAGGGGTCCAAGAGACCCAGTACTTC
CASSLAGGVQETQYF
>-|TRBV5-1|-|TRBJ2-7
TGCGCCAGCAGCTCGGACCCAGGGAGCTCCTACGAGCAGTACTTC
CASSSDPGSSYEQYF
>-|TRBV18|once|TRBJ1-2
TGTGCCAGCTCACCACCTGTCTCGGCAGGGGATAACACCTTC
CASSPPVSAGDNTF
>TRBD2|TRBV29-1|few|TRBJ2-3
TGCAGCGTTGCCGGGACTAGCGGCTTTTCCACAGATACGCAGTATTTT
CSVAGTSGFSTDTQYF
>TRBD1|TRBV27|-|TRBJ1-1
TGTGCCAGCAGTTTATGGGGACAGGTGAACACTGAAGCTTTCTTT
CASSLWGQVNTEAFF
>TRBD1|TRBV7-9|-|TRBJ1-6
TGTGCCACAGGACAGGGTTATTCACCCCTCCACTTT
CATGQGYSPLHF
>TRBD1|TRBV29-1|few|TRBJ2-3
TGCAGCGCCCGTGCCGGGACAGGGACAGATACGCAGTATTTT
CSARAGTGTDTQYF
>TRBD1|TRBV2|-|TRBJ1-6
TGTGCCAGCAGGGGGGACAGGGGCACGGGATCACCCCTCCACTTT
CASRGDRGTGSPLHF
>-|TRBV25-1|-|TRBJ2-7
TGTGCCAGCAGTGATTCCGCGAAGCAGTACTTC
CASSDSAKQYF
>-|TRBV7-9|-|TRBJ1-2
TGTGCCAGCAGCTACGGGGGGAGCTATGGCTACACCTTC
CASSYGGSYGYTF
>-|TRBV19|-|TRBJ2-7
TGTGCCAGTAGTAAGTCAAAAGGTTACGAGCAGTACTTC
CASSKSKGYEQYF
>-|TRBV15|-|TRBJ2-6
TGTGCCACCAGGGGTGGGGCCAACGTCCTGACTTTC
CATRGGANVLTF
>TRBD1|TRBV6-5|-|TRBJ2-4
TGTGCCAGCAGCCTACCGGGACAGGGGGCGGACATTCAGTACTTC
CASSLPGQGADIQYF
>-|TRBV30|-|TRBJ2-7
TGTGCCTGGAGTGTGACAGAGGCCTACGAGCAGTACTTC
CAWSVTEAYEQYF
>-|TRBV30|-|TRBJ2-3
TGTGCCTGGACACGGGGGGCTAGCACAGATACGCAGTATTTT
CAWTRGASTDTQYF
>-|TRBV4-3|few|TRBJ1-6
TGCGCCAGCAGCCAAGACCTGCCGGTTCCTAATTCACCCCTCCACTTT
CASSQDLPVPNSPLHF
>-|TRBV10-3|-|TRBJ2-5
TGTGCCATCAGTGAGGAGGGGCTGAAGACCCAGTACTTC
CAISEEGLKTQYF
>TRBD2|TRBV5-1|few|TRBJ2-7
TGCGCCAGCAGCTTAGGACTAGCGGACGAGCAGTACTTC
CASSLGLADEQYF
>-|TRBV29-1|-|TRBJ1-1
TGCAGCGTTGAGAGGACAGAGAACACTGAAGCTTTCTTT
CSVERTENTEAFF
>-|TRBV5-1|-|TRBJ1-2
TGCGCCAGCAGCTTGGATTGGAACTATGGCTACACCTTC
CASSLDWNYGYTF
>TRBD1|TRBV11-2|-|TRBJ2-5
TGTGCCAGCAGCTTAGGGTACAGGGGGAAGGGAGAGACCCAGTACTTC
CASSLGYRGKGETQYF
>TRBD2|TRBV4-2|-|TRBJ2-1
TGTGCCAGCAGCCTAGCGGGGGGATACAATGAGCAGTTCTTC
CASSLAGGYNEQFF
>-|TRBV4-3|-|TRBJ2-1
TGCGCCAGCAGCCGCAGGAGGGAAGAGCAGTTCTTC
CASSRRREEQFF
>TRBD1|TRBV30|-|TRBJ2-3
TGTGCCTGGAGTTGGGCAGGGGGCGGCACAGATACGCAGTATTTT
CAWSWAGGGTDTQYF